The 26 T cell receptor beta chains listed next were all sequenced from one sample in a study of graft-versus-host responses after intestinal transplantation. Clones were sequenced by immunoSEQ multiplex PCR, and TCRdb holds only the in-frame ones, with some missing. In the table there are approximately 90,000 clones, about nine tenths of which are singletons. Antigen specificity for these receptors is unknown. The input for sequencing was unstimulated CD8+ T cells sorted from spleen or lymph node cells, taken before intestinal transplant. Receptor source: a human donor who received an intestinal transplant.

The V gene is TRBV6-5, the J gene TRBJ1-1; a possible D gene is TRBD1 (6 bases). V lost 0 bases and J lost 5, with 13 bases in between. Germline V gene lookup returns CDR1 MNHEY and CDR2 SVGAGI. The CDR3 is 15 residues long. For the CDR3, the DNA is TGTGCCAGCAGTTACTCGTGGGGGGCTGGGACTGAAGCTTTCTTT. This gives the protein CASSYSWGAGTEAFF.

The rearrangement joins TRBV9 to TRBJ2-7; D unresolved. This CDR3 is 12 amino acids long. V was clipped by 4 bases and J by 1 base, with 6 bases between them. Germline values: CDR1 SGDLS, CDR2 YYNGEE. Written as DNA, the CDR3 is TGTGCCAGCAGCCCGGATTCCTACGAGCAGTACTTC. Translated: CASSPDSYEQYF.

The rearrangement links TRBV5-6 to TRBJ2-7; 9 bases are a match to TRBD2. From germline, CDR1 is SGHDT and CDR2 YYEEEE. The CDR3 loop spans 14 amino acids. The ends lost 5 bases at V and 9 bases at J; junction bases unmatched: 12. CDR3 bases: TGTGCCAGCAGACCCTCAGCTAGCGGGATGTGGCAGTACTTC. Protein sequence: CASRPSASGMWQYF.

V and J are TRBV11-2 and TRBJ2-6; D unclear. Trimming pared 0 bases from V and 5 bases from J, leaving 8 bases between. This CDR3 region has 15 residues. Germline V CDR1 and CDR2: SGHAT, FQNNGV. CDR3 coding DNA: TGTGCCAGCAGCTTAGATTTAAGGAGGGCCAACGTCCTGACTTTC. Amino acids: CASSLDLRRANVLTF.

This rearrangement joins TRBV6-5 to TRBJ2-6; D is uncertain. Trimming removed 5 bases from V and 3 bases from J, with 5 bases in between. Germline V CDR1 and CDR2: MNHEY, SVGAGI. This CDR3 contains 13 residues. CDR3 residues: CASSERGANVLTF. In DNA, the CDR3 is TGTGCCAGCAGTGAACGTGGGGCCAACGTCCTGACTTTC.

The genes are TRBV10-2 and TRBJ2-1; no firm D call. The CDR3 has 13 amino acids. The germline V gene has CDR1 WSHSY and CDR2 SAAADI. With 8 bases removed from V and 0 bases from J, the gap between germline ends came to 8 bases. This chain's CDR3 is CASFGSSYNEQFF. The CDR3, as DNA: TGCGCCAGCTTCGGCAGCTCCTACAATGAGCAGTTCTTC.

The chain employs TRBV9 and TRBJ1-1; D gene ambiguous. From germline, CDR1 is SGDLS and CDR2 YYNGEE. V lost 4 bases and J 3 bases, leaving 16 bases between the germline ends. This CDR3 contains 15 residues. CDR3 loop: CASSLTDGLYTEAFF. The CDR3 DNA follows: TGTGCCAGCAGCCTAACGGACGGACTGTACACTGAAGCTTTCTTT. Using reference TRBV9 and TRBJ1-1 for the parts outside the CDR3, the full variable domain is DSGVTQTPKHLITATGQRVTLRCSPRSGDLSVYWYQQSLDQGLQFLIQYYNGEERAKGNILERFSAQQFPDLHSELNLSSLELGDSALYFCASSLTDGLYTEAFFGQGTRLTVV.

The sample holds one count of this clone. V usage is TRBV11-2 and J usage is TRBJ2-7, with TRBD2 identical over 12 bases. Per the germline V gene, CDR1 is SGHAT and CDR2 is FQNNGV. This CDR3 comprises 13 residues. V dropped 1 base and J dropped 13; count of bases not matched to a gene: 5. Here the CDR3 reads CASSLGTSGALYF. CDR3 coding DNA: TGTGCCAGCAGCTTAGGGACTAGCGGGGCGCTCTACTTC.

V and J are TRBV11-1 and TRBJ2-7; maybe TRBD2 (6 bases). This CDR3 is built from 13 residues. CDR1 is SGHAT and CDR2 is FQDESV in the germline V gene (reference sequence). V lost 5 bases to trimming and J lost 3 bases, with 11 bases between them. The CDR3: CASSRDWNYEQYF. The CDR3 bases are TGTGCCAGCAGCCGGGACTGGAACTACGAGCAGTACTTC. Complete variable domain (other parts from reference TRBV11-1 and TRBJ2-7): EAEVAQSPRYKITEKSQAVAFWCDPISGHATLYWYRQILGQGPELLVQFQDESVVDDSQLPKDRFSAERLKGVDSTLKIQPAELGDSAMYLCASSRDWNYEQYFGPGTRLTVT.

This clone was found once. This chain links TRBV4-1 with TRBJ1-2; D is unresolved. Between the trimmed V and J ends, which lost 0 bases and 4 bases, there was a span of 15 bases. The CDR3 has 16 residues. From germline, CDR1 is MGHRA and CDR2 YSYEKL. The CDR3 loop reads CASSQDLNCRSYGYTF. The CDR3 coding sequence is TGCGCCAGCAGCCAAGATCTAAACTGCCGGTCCTATGGCTACACCTTC.

The rearrangement uses TRBV19 and TRBJ2-5; D is perhaps TRBD1 (6 bases). The V gene lost 3 bases and the J gene lost 2 bases, with 10 bases spanning the gap. The CDR3 has 14 residues. Germline CDR1 reads LNHDA; CDR2 reads SQIVND (reference sequence). CDR3 coding DNA: TGTGCCAGTAGTATCTGGGGACAACAAGAGACCCAGTACTTC. It codes for CASSIWGQQETQYF.

This clone was picked up one time. The rearrangement links TRBV5-1 to TRBJ2-5; 13 nucleotides line up with TRBD2. This CDR3 has 16 amino acids. In germline, CDR1 is SGHRS, CDR2 YFSETQ. With V trimmed by 5 bases and J by 7 bases, 11 bases remained unmatched. CDR3 sequence (DNA): TGCGCCAGCAGGACGGGACTAGCGGGAACTGGGGGGACCCAGTACTTC. Translating it yields CASRTGLAGTGGTQYF.

The chain links TRBV6-5 to TRBJ2-7, with a weak D call TRBD1 (6 bases). CDR1 and CDR2 from the germline V gene are MNHEY and SVGAGI. V was trimmed by 10 bases and J by 2 bases, leaving 15 bases between them. The CDR3 runs to 13 residues. In DNA form, the CDR3 reads TGTGCCACCGCGGAAACAGGGACCTACGAGCAGTACTTC. It translates to CATAETGTYEQYF.

J is TRBJ2-5 and V is TRBV6-5, with TRBD1 identical over 9 bases. V lost 6 bases and J lost 2; bases outside the gene matches: 7. CDR1 is MNHEY, CDR2 SVGAGI, per germline. This CDR3 has 15 amino acids. CDR3 sequence (DNA): TGTGCCAGCAGACCGACAGGGGGGTTTCAAGAGACCCAGTACTTC. It codes for CASRPTGGFQETQYF.

V usage is TRBV5-4 and J usage is TRBJ2-7, with a tentative D call TRBD1 (6 bases). The CDR3 length is 15 residues. Looked up from germline, CDR1 is SGHNT and CDR2 is YYREEE (reference sequence). Trimming shortened V by 1 base and J by 7 bases, and 18 bases separated the two germline ends. CDR3 residues: CASSLLGANLGEQYF. The CDR3 region has the DNA TGTGCCAGCAGCTTGCTGGGGGCCAATTTGGGGGAGCAGTACTTC. Full variable domain (rest looked up from reference TRBV5-4 and TRBJ2-7): ETGVTQSPTHLIKTRGQQVTLRCSSQSGHNTVSWYQQALGQGPQFIFQYYREEENGRGNFPPRFSGLQFPNYSSELNVNALELDDSALYLCASSLLGANLGEQYFGPGTRLTVT.

V usage is TRBV6-5 and J usage is TRBJ1-4, with D possibly TRBD1 on 5 matching bases. V was trimmed by 0 bases and J by 8 bases, leaving 13 bases between them. This CDR3 is built from 15 residues. The germline V gene encodes CDR1 MNHEY and CDR2 SVGAGI. The CDR3 DNA is TGTGCCAGCAGTTACTCGAACAGCTGGGACGAAAAACTGTTTTTT. It translates to CASSYSNSWDEKLFF.

This clone was counted once. V usage is TRBV11-2 and J usage is TRBJ1-5; D not certain. The V gene lost 3 bases and the J gene lost 7 bases, with 13 bases spanning the gap. The length of the CDR3 is 14 residues. Germline CDR1 SGHAT, CDR2 FQNNGV. As DNA, the CDR3 is TGTGCCAGCAGCTTCGGACGGTCCAGACAGCCCCAGCATTTT. The encoded protein is CASSFGRSRQPQHF. Combining the CDR3 with reference TRBV11-2 and TRBJ1-5 gives the whole variable domain EAGVAQSPRYKIIEKRQSVAFWCNPISGHATLYWYQQILGQGPKLLIQFQNNGVVDDSQLPKDRFSAERLKGVDSTLKIQPAKLEDSAVYLCASSFGRSRQPQHFGDGTRLSIL.

This sequence joins TRBV11-2 and TRBJ1-1; 8 nucleotides line up with TRBD1. Trimming at V came to 5 bases and at J to 5 bases, leaving 7 bases not matched to a gene. This CDR3 is 14 amino acids long. In germline, CDR1 is SGHAT, CDR2 FQNNGV. The CDR3 protein is CASSPGGRITEAFF. The CDR3 DNA reads as TGTGCCAGCAGCCCAGGGGGCAGAATAACTGAAGCTTTCTTT.

This clone came up once. The V gene is TRBV11-2, the J gene TRBJ1-3; D gene ambiguous. Trimming pared 0 bases from V and 0 bases from J, leaving 6 bases between. The CDR3 consists of 15 residues. From germline, CDR1 is SGHAT and CDR2 FQNNGV. The CDR3 region has the DNA TGTGCCAGCAGCTTAGAGAGAGGCTCTGGAAACACCATATATTTT. Translated, it gives CASSLERGSGNTIYF. Supplemented by reference TRBV11-2 and TRBJ1-3, the full variable domain reads EAGVAQSPRYKIIEKRQSVAFWCNPISGHATLYWYQQILGQGPKLLIQFQNNGVVDDSQLPKDRFSAERLKGVDSTLKIQPAKLEDSAVYLCASSLERGSGNTIYFGEGSWLTVV.

The rearrangement links TRBV27 to TRBJ2-7; 7 nucleotides line up with TRBD1. Germline V gene sequence: CDR1 MNHEY, CDR2 SMNVEV (reference sequence). The CDR3 has 12 residues. The trim removed 5 bases at V and 4 bases at J, leaving 2 bases unmatched. CDR3 in amino acids: CASSPGGYEQYF. Written as DNA, the CDR3 is TGTGCCAGCAGTCCAGGGGGTTACGAGCAGTACTTC.

The chain's CDR3 is CASSQGVAGPYEQYF. The CDR3 nucleotides are TGCGCCAGCAGCCAAGGGGTAGCGGGGCCTTACGAGCAGTACTTC. The rearrangement links TRBV4-1 to TRBJ2-7; TRBD2 matches 8 bases. CDR1 and CDR2 (germline): MGHRA, YSYEKL. This CDR3 region has 15 residues. Losses at the gene ends were 1 base for V and 4 bases for J; bases not matched to a gene: 6.

The chain carries TRBV6-5 and TRBJ1-1; D remains ambiguous. The CDR3 has 14 residues. Germline V lookup: CDR1 MNHEY, CDR2 SVGAGI. Trimming took off 1 base at V and 1 base at J, with 7 bases between the two ends. The CDR3 sequence: CASSYYGGNTEAFF. CDR3 DNA: TGTGCCAGCAGTTACTACGGCGGGAACACTGAAGCTTTCTTT.

The chain employs TRBV5-6 and TRBJ2-3; D possibly corresponds to TRBD1 (5 bases). The germline V gene encodes CDR1 SGHDT and CDR2 YYEEEE. The CDR3 runs 13 residues. V shed 0 bases and J shed 6 bases, with 8 bases lying between them. The DNA of the CDR3 is TGTGCCAGCAGCTTGGGGACACCGGATACGCAGTATTTT. Encoded protein: CASSLGTPDTQYF.

V and J are TRBV4-1 and TRBJ2-1; D call uncertain. CDR3 length: 15 residues. Germline V lookup: CDR1 MGHRA, CDR2 YSYEKL. V was cut by 1 base and J by 2 bases, with 9 bases left in between. The CDR3 DNA reads as TGCGCCAGCAGCCAAGCCTCGGATACCTACAATGAGCAGTTCTTC. It codes for CASSQASDTYNEQFF.

Regarding this clone: One junction end does not reproduce the germline sequence, and a read error may be involved. The chain is built from TRBV7-9 and TRBJ2-1; no clear D gene. Per germline, CDR1 SEHNR and CDR2 FQNEAQ (reference sequence). The CDR3 is made up of 16 amino acids. CDR3 sequence: CVSSSRFAETYNEQFF. The DNA for the CDR3 is TGTGTCAGCAGCTCCCGGTTTGCGGAGACCTACAATGAGCAGTTCTTC.

The chain has TRBV5-1 and TRBJ2-5; 13 nucleotides match TRBD2. CDR3 length equals 16 residues. CDR1 and CDR2 from the germline V gene are SGHRS and YFSETQ. The ends lost 5 bases at V and 7 bases at J; junction bases unmatched: 11. The CDR3 region has the DNA TGCGCCAGCAGTTCGGGACTAGCGGGATCGGGGGGGACCCAGTACTTC. It yields the protein CASSSGLAGSGGTQYF.